This passage covers 14 T cell receptor beta chains from one sample sequenced in a study of sequential checkpoint blockade in melanoma. Treatment noted: randomized to nivolumab then ipilimumab (arm A) or the reverse (arm B). Method: immunoSEQ multiplex PCR; TCRdb's copy keeps in-frame clones and lacks some. The table has 30,000 to 40,000 clones, roughly 88% seen once. This material consisted of CD8+ T cells sorted from blood (inferred from file names), taken from a patient given nivolumab and ipilimumab in sequence. These receptors came from a human donor with melanoma.

This chain links TRBV19 with TRBJ1-5; D unclear. Germline CDR1 is LNHDA and CDR2 is SQIVND (reference sequence). Trimming removed 8 bases at V and 6 bases at J, with 20 bases between. The length of the CDR3 is 15 residues. CDR3 loop: CASLSIWGGIQPQHF. The CDR3, as DNA: TGTGCCAGTCTATCTATATGGGGAGGAATTCAGCCCCAGCATTTT.

The V gene is TRBV5-8, the J gene TRBJ2-7, with TRBD2 matching over 8 bases. Trimming took 3 bases from V and 3 from J; bases not matched to a gene: 11. The CDR3 runs 16 residues. Germline-derived CDR1 and CDR2 are SGHTS and YDEGEE. CDR3: CASSSRGGRMDYEQYV. The CDR3 coding sequence is TGTGCCAGCAGCTCTCGGGGGGGACGGATGGACTACGAGCAGTACGTC.

The V and J genes are TRBV23-1 and TRBJ2-7, with D hard to call. TRBV23-1 is noted as an ORF with a role that remains uncertain. The CDR3 is 11 residues long. V was shortened by 7 bases and J by 7 bases, with 11 bases between the two germline ends. CDR3 region: CASTRGGEQYF. The CDR3 DNA sequence: TGCGCCAGCACTCGAGGCGGAGAGCAGTACTTC.

The chain joins TRBV19 to TRBJ1-2; D remains unclear. This CDR3 comprises 13 residues. Trimming removed 5 bases at V and 3 bases at J, with 10 bases between. Per germline, CDR1 LNHDA and CDR2 SQIVND (reference sequence). Here the CDR3 DNA reads TGTGCCAGTAGTCGATGGGCCGACTATGGCTACACCTTC. It is translated as CASSRWADYGYTF.

V is TRBV18 and J is TRBJ1-4; TRBD1 matches 8 bases. V shed 1 base and J 0 bases; nucleotides not matched to a gene: 4. Germline loops: CDR1 KGHSH, CDR2 LQKENI. The CDR3 runs 17 residues. CDR3 residues: CASSPRDRQSTNEKLFF. In nucleotides, the CDR3 is TGTGCCAGCTCACCACGGGACAGGCAATCAACTAATGAAAAACTGTTTTTT. The full variable domain, completed using reference TRBV18 and TRBJ1-4, is NAGVMQNPRHLVRRRGQEARLRCSPMKGHSHVYWYRQLPEEGLKFMVYLQKENIIDESGMPKERFSAEFPKEGPSILRIQQVVRGDSAAYFCASSPRDRQSTNEKLFFGSGTQLSVL.

The chain is built from TRBV15 and TRBJ2-7; D is perhaps TRBD1 (6 bases). V was trimmed by 0 bases and J by 6 bases, leaving 24 bases between them. There are 18 residues in the CDR3. The germline CDR1 and CDR2 sequences are LNHNV and YYDKDF (reference sequence). The CDR3 bases are TGTGCCACCAGCAGAGATCATATCCAAGACAGGTATCTGGGCGAGCAGTACTTC. This gives the protein CATSRDHIQDRYLGEQYF.

The J gene is TRBJ1-1, the V gene TRBV14; D gene ambiguous. This CDR3 comprises 15 residues. Trimming left V 3 bases short and J 0 bases short, with 11 bases between. Germline assignment: CDR1 SGHDN and CDR2 FVKESK. CDR3 region: CASSHRGGMNTEAFF. DNA for the CDR3: TGTGCCAGCAGCCACCGTGGAGGGATGAACACTGAAGCTTTCTTT.

V and J are TRBV28 and TRBJ1-1, with 7 bases that match TRBD1. This CDR3 region has 14 residues. Per the germline V gene, CDR1 is MDHEN and CDR2 is SYDVKM. V was clipped by 4 bases and J by 0 bases; unmatched bases: 2. The CDR3 DNA is TGTGCCAGCAGTTCTGGGACAGTGAACACTGAAGCTTTCTTT. This sequence encodes CASSSGTVNTEAFF.

Here the CDR3 DNA reads TGTGCCAGCTCACCCCGGACAGGGCACACTGAAGCTTTCTTT. Its translation: CASSPRTGHTEAFF. The chain joins TRBV27 to TRBJ1-1; 8 nucleotides align to TRBD1. The ends lost 8 bases at V and 3 bases at J; junction bases unmatched: 8. CDR3 length: 14 amino acids. The germline V gene encodes CDR1 MNHEY and CDR2 SMNVEV (reference sequence).

The chain uses TRBV9 and TRBJ2-7; D is perhaps TRBD2 (5 bases). The germline V gene has CDR1 SGDLS and CDR2 YYNGEE. Trimming removed 4 bases from V and 9 bases from J, with 23 bases in between. The CDR3 is 15 amino acids. In DNA, the CDR3 is TGTGCCAGCAGCCCTTCGGGAAGGGCTCCTGATGGGCAGTACTTC. The encoded protein is CASSPSGRAPDGQYF.

The chain carries TRBV19 and TRBJ2-3; 7 bases are shared with TRBD2. The CDR3 has 15 amino acids. Trimming at V came to 8 bases and at J to 2 bases, leaving 10 bases not matched to a gene. The germline gives CDR1 LNHDA, CDR2 SQIVND (reference sequence). CDR3 coding DNA: TGTGCCAGTGGGTGGGGGGGACGCTCCACAGATACGCAGTATTTT. This encodes CASGWGGRSTDTQYF.

In this sample, this clone turned up once. This chain joins TRBV5-4 and TRBJ1-2, with D unclear. This CDR3 region has 14 residues. Germline-derived CDR1 and CDR2 are SGHNT and YYREEE (reference sequence). V gave up 0 bases and J gave up 1 base, with 7 bases separating them. CDR3 sequence (DNA): TGTGCCAGCAGCTTGGCGGTTGTTAACTATGGCTACACCTTC. Its protein is CASSLAVVNYGYTF. Based on the CDR3 plus reference TRBV5-4 and TRBJ1-2, the full variable domain is ETGVTQSPTHLIKTRGQQVTLRCSSQSGHNTVSWYQQALGQGPQFIFQYYREEENGRGNFPPRFSGLQFPNYSSELNVNALELDDSALYLCASSLAVVNYGYTFGSGTRLTVV.

This chain joins TRBV27 and TRBJ2-7; TRBD1 matches 9 bases. This CDR3 region has 15 residues. The ends lost 0 bases at V and 0 bases at J; junction bases unmatched: 0. From germline, CDR1 is MNHEY and CDR2 SMNVEV (reference sequence). CDR3 sequence (DNA): TGTGCCAGCAGTTTATCGGGACAGGGCTCCTACGAGCAGTACGTC. It yields the protein CASSLSGQGSYEQYV.

The rearrangement joins TRBV5-6 to TRBJ2-5; D unclear. The DNA matches TRBJ2-7 better at its end, which makes the J call doubtful. This CDR3 is built from 16 residues. In germline, CDR1 is SGHDT, CDR2 YYEEEE. The CDR3 region has the DNA TGTGCCAGCAGCTTGTTCCATCGGGCGGACTCCTACGAGCAGTACTTC. Amino acid sequence: CASSLFHRADSYEQYF.